This note documents a single T cell receptor beta chain sequence. The junction had 4 bases not matched to a gene; V was cut back by 6 bases and J by 4 bases. The CDR3 contains 13 residues. The sample comes from a study of blood T cell repertoires in COVID-19. The wider study: Italy, Spain and the United States were the sources of the convalescent and acute COVID-19 samples. T cells, B-cell-depleted T cells, or PBMCs provided the cDNA or gDNA that served as material.

In the original workflow: Researchers report that nucleated cell counts were estimated from reference gene primer amplification. The assay was immunoSEQ multiplex PCR, and TCRdb's table has in-frame clones only and misses some. V and J calls and clone size are copied from that table; D and trimming were computed from the DNA. The sample has 140,000 or so clones, 87% seen once. Sample: peripheral blood. This rearrangement joins TRBV12-3 or TRBV12-4 to TRBJ1-1; TRBD1 matches at 8 bases. The receptor's source is a man in his fifties who had recovered from COVID-19. The CDR3 DNA reads TGTGCCAGCAGACAAACAGGGGGCACTGAAGCTTTCTTT. Translating gives CASRQTGGTEAFF.